This T cell receptor (beta chain) was observed in a study of blood T cells in healthy people across ages (dated by TCRdb to about 2015). Turning to the overall study: In model experiments, template switching captured about one uniquely barcoded TCR beta cDNA molecule for every two T cells. The donors were split into four age groups: young (average 16 years), middle-aged (39), aged (about 56) and long-lived (roughly 86). To avoid experimental bias, donors of different ages were randomly spread across the sequencing lanes. Using deep sequencing normalized with unique cDNA molecular identifiers, the study measured how TCR beta repertoire diversity changes with age. Two additional independent replicas of 1 million unique cDNA reads from the same blood draw were analyzed for two donors (one aged 18 to 30 and one aged 80 or older).

About this clonotype itself: Its antigen is not yet known. It has no much larger one-base neighbor in the sample; base qualities were not kept.

V ends up 3 bases short and J 0 bases short, with an unmatched junction base count of 8. The germline V gene (reference sequence) specifies SGHKS as CDR1 and YYEKEE as CDR2. The CDR3 spans 17 residues, from the cysteine through the phenylalanine. Only CDR3 DNA is held: 51 bases, read in frame from base 1. Systemically healthy Caucasian individuals from Russia, 39 in total and aged about 6 to 100 years, were included as donors. Ten milliliters of peripheral blood were drawn from each donor into EDTA-treated Vacutainer tubes. PBMCs were isolated by Ficoll-Paque density-gradient centrifugation, with at least 7 million obtained per sample. Trizol reagent was used to extract total RNA from the PBMCs, yielding at least 6 micrograms per sample. The percentages of naive CD45RAhigh/CD27high T cells were determined by flow cytometry on a PBMC aliquot from every donor. Library preparation employed 5' RACE. The sequencing machine was an Illumina HiSeq 2500. A second PCR of about 6 to 11 cycles was performed with a sample-barcoded 5' primer and a J-beta primer mix. A template-switch 5' adaptor carrying 12 random nucleotides introduced a unique molecular identifier onto each TCR beta cDNA molecule. Each sample yielded at least 3 million CDR3-containing paired-end reads. First-strand cDNA was synthesized from all RNA with the Mint cDNA synthesis kit, primed by a TRBC-specific oligonucleotide. All cDNA was treated with uracil-DNA glycosylase and then went through a first 18-cycle PCR with the universal primers M1SS and BC2_uni_R. From the authors' description of their analysis: For normalization, 1 million high-quality reads, each with a distinct molecular identifier, were randomly selected from each sample. Reads with shared molecular identifiers were discarded instead of being binned into consensus sequences. MiTCR, set to a Q25 quality threshold and the strictest error-elimination algorithm, was used for CDR3 identification, clonotype clustering and error correction. Lower-bound total TCR beta diversity was estimated with a nonparametric unseen species model using Euler transformation. TCRdb trimmed public reads at Q25 via fastp, called clones via MiXCR and kept in-frame beta chains. Rows with one shared CDR3 protein collapse into an entry with the most common genes and DNA. The V and J calls follow TCRdb's processing rather than the paper's. This sample has around 1.1 million distinct CDR3 sequences in its table, and under 40% of those were observed once. Around 14% of the sample lies in the top ten.

General conclusions and limits of the study: Compared with the aged group, the long-lived group had more naive CD4+ T cells, fewer expanded clones and increased TCR diversity, suggesting age selection. Observed TCR beta diversity per million T cells fell roughly linearly with age, and a significant reduction was already apparent by age about 43. Estimates of total diversity based on one million sequenced T cells were regarded as lower bounds and as underestimates. The CMV infection status of donors was not known, potentially confounding age-related changes in expanded clonotypes. Conclusive comparison of naive and antigen-experienced compartments was prevented by the profiling of bulk unsorted PBMCs. Observed TCR beta diversity correlated strongly with the percentage of naive T cells measured by flow cytometry.

The origin of this receptor is a man aged 18 to 29 in good health. Sequenced: blood. The chain joins TRBV5-5 to TRBJ2-3, with 9 bases matching TRBD1. This receptor has the CDR3 CASSSVGTGSSTDTQYF. The nucleotides are TGTGCCAGCAGCTCCGTCGGGACAGGGTCTAGCACAGATACGCAGTATTTT.